Below, 29 T cell receptor beta chains from the same sample are listed, as sequenced in a study of human T cells and chemical hapten exposure (dated by TCRdb to about 2021). Taken with the paper, the label for time point translates to: pre-sensitization, week 0. The sample's treatment or condition label is to be understood as: therapeutic diphenylcyclopropenone sensitization with weekly scalp DPC. Libraries were prepared through RACE. The reads were generated on a NextSeq 500. TCRdb itself trimmed the public reads at Q25 with fastp, ran MiXCR and retained productive beta chains. Identical CDR3 proteins give one entry, which carries the most common genes and DNA. The sample table lists 200,000 to 300,000 distinct CDR3 sequences, around 9.3% of them with a count of one. The top ten constitute approximately 2.3% of the sample. The sequencing here drew on whole blood, taken in connection with sensitization to the hapten diphenylcyclopropenone (DPC). The receptors derive from a woman aged 40 to 50 with alopecia areata. Some clones in this sample may be carry-over from other donors' samples.

Comment on this clonotype: A clone one base away is much larger, so this may be a read error. The rearrangement uses TRBV12-3 or TRBV12-4 and TRBJ1-3, with unresolved D. The CDR3 covers 16 residues. Trimming removed 3 bases from V and 4 bases from J, with 16 bases in between. CDR3 region: CASSFERIGGGNTIYF. Here the CDR3 DNA reads TGTGCCAGCAGTTTCGAGCGGATAGGTGGGGGAAACACCATATATTTT.

This clonotype has just a few counts. The CDR3 sequence: CASRQQGQNTEAFF. The CDR3 nucleotides read TGTGCCAGCAGACAACAGGGCCAGAACACTGAAGCTTTCTTT. V usage is TRBV27 and J usage is TRBJ1-1; tentative D call: TRBD1 (6 bases). V was clipped by 6 bases and J by 1 base, with 12 bases between them. The CDR3 extends over 14 amino acids. The germline V gene has CDR1 MNHEY and CDR2 SMNVEV (reference sequence).

The rearrangement joins TRBV12-3 or TRBV12-4 to TRBJ2-1; D tentatively fits TRBD1 or TRBD2 (5 bases each). The CDR3 is 14 amino acids. Trimming took off 8 bases at V and 5 bases at J, with 16 bases between the two ends. The CDR3: CASWKGLANNEQFF. The CDR3 DNA sequence: TGTGCCAGCTGGAAGGGGCTAGCCAACAATGAGCAGTTCTTC.

The chain carries TRBV29-1 and TRBJ2-3, with 9 bases matching TRBD1. V lost 7 bases and J lost 1; bases outside the gene matches: 3. Germline CDR1 SQVTM, CDR2 ANQGSEA. The CDR3 has 13 amino acids. In DNA, the CDR3 is TGCAGCGGGTGGGACAGGGGCACAGATACGCAGTATTTT. The encoded protein is CSGWDRGTDTQYF.

In this sample, this clonotype turned up a few times. The chain is built from TRBV7-2 and TRBJ2-1, with D tentatively TRBD2 (6 bases). Trimming removed 1 base at V and 1 base at J, with 14 bases between. The CDR3 loop spans 17 amino acids. Germline CDR1 and CDR2: SGHTA and FQGNSA. The CDR3 sequence is CASSLVAATGSYNEQFF. CDR3 in DNA: TGTGCCAGCAGCTTAGTAGCGGCGACGGGATCCTACAATGAGCAGTTCTTC.

The chain is built from TRBV10-3 and TRBJ1-1; a possible D gene is TRBD1 (6 bases). CDR3 size: 15 residues. The V gene lost 4 bases and the J gene lost 8 bases, with 20 bases spanning the gap. Germline assignment: CDR1 ENHRY and CDR2 SYGVKD. The CDR3 DNA reads TGTGCCATCAGTGGTACAGGGCGTACGGGTCACGAAGCTTTCTTT. Its translation is CAISGTGRTGHEAFF.

This clonotype was seen repeatedly, ten times or more. V is TRBV6-6 and J is TRBJ1-6; 8 nucleotides match TRBD1. V shed 7 bases and J 8 bases; nucleotides not matched to a gene: 7. The CDR3 runs to 14 residues. CDR1 is MNHNY, CDR2 SVGAGI, per germline (reference sequence). CDR3 in amino acids: CASTHGQGDSPLHF. CDR3 DNA sequence: TGTGCCAGCACCCACGGACAGGGAGATTCACCCCTCCACTTT.

At least ten counts were recorded for this clonotype. The chain uses TRBV11-1 and TRBJ2-6; D possibly matches TRBD1 or TRBD2 (6 bases each). Germline values: CDR1 SGHAT, CDR2 FQDESV (reference sequence). Trimming shortened V by 8 bases and J by 3 bases, and 14 bases separated the two germline ends. The CDR3 extends over 15 amino acids. This CDR3 is CASSGRGGGANVLTF. CDR3 nucleotides: TGTGCCAGCTCAGGCAGGGGAGGTGGGGCCAACGTCCTGACTTTC.

This clonotype was seen a handful of times. The chain is built from TRBV10-3 and TRBJ2-5, with no clear D. Germline assignment: CDR1 ENHRY and CDR2 SYGVKD. CDR3 size: 14 residues. V was trimmed by 3 bases and J by 0 bases, leaving 8 bases between them. The CDR3 DNA reads as TGTGCCATCAGTGAAGGGCTGTACCAAGAGACCCAGTACTTC. Its translation: CAISEGLYQETQYF.

This clonotype was seen a few times. The J gene is TRBJ2-3, the V gene TRBV20-1, with a weak D call TRBD1 (7 bases). V lost 6 bases, J lost 1 base, and 14 bases lay in between. Per the germline V gene, CDR1 is DFQATT and CDR2 is SNEGSKA (reference sequence). This CDR3 contains 14 residues. The CDR3: CSARQGGRTDTQYF. In DNA, the CDR3 is TGCAGTGCCCGGCAGGGGGGCCGCACAGATACGCAGTATTTT.

This clonotype was counted only a few times. V and J are TRBV9 and TRBJ2-7; 10 bases are shared with TRBD2. Germline V lookup: CDR1 SGDLS, CDR2 YYNGEE. J was trimmed by 4 bases and V by 3 bases; bases with no gene match: 10. The CDR3 is 16 residues long. The CDR3 sequence is CASSAGLAEPTYEQYF. CDR3 in DNA: TGTGCCAGCAGCGCAGGACTAGCGGAACCTACGTACGAGCAGTACTTC.

This clonotype was recorded at least ten times. The chain employs TRBV28 and TRBJ2-7, with 11 bases lining up with TRBD1. The junction had 12 bases not matched to a gene; V was cut back by 5 bases and J by 6 bases. Germline V lookup: CDR1 MDHEN, CDR2 SYDVKM. The CDR3 is 16 residues long. Written as DNA, the CDR3 is TGTGCCAGCAGTCTCCTCCCGGGACAGGGGGACGGCGAGCAGTACTTC. Translation: CASSLLPGQGDGEQYF.

This clonotype has more than one count but fewer than ten. The gene calls are TRBV10-3 and TRBJ2-3; the D gene is possibly TRBD1 (6 bases). Germline V gives CDR1 ENHRY, CDR2 SYGVKD. This CDR3 spans 13 amino acids. Trimming removed 6 bases from V and 6 bases from J, with 13 bases in between. CDR3 sequence (DNA): TGTGCCATCAGACAGGGCCCCACGGATACGCAGTATTTT. Translating it yields CAIRQGPTDTQYF.

In this sample, this clonotype turned up many times. The chain carries TRBV5-6 and TRBJ2-2; possible D gene TRBD2, 5 bases. The CDR3 runs 14 residues. The germline V and J ends were trimmed by 4 bases and 7 bases, with 14 bases remaining between them. CDR1 is SGHDT and CDR2 is YYEEEE in the germline V gene. CDR3 DNA: TGTGCCAGCAGCCCCGGGATTTTGAACGGGGAGCTGTTTTTT. Its translation is CASSPGILNGELFF.

This chain links TRBV20-1 with TRBJ1-6, with TRBD1 matching over 8 bases. Germline V CDR1 and CDR2: DFQATT, SNEGSKA (reference sequence). V gave up 3 bases and J gave up 6 bases; unmatched junction bases: 7. There are 15 residues in the CDR3. CDR3 sequence (DNA): TGCAGTGCTAGCCCACGGGACAGGCTTAATTCACCCCTCCACTTT. It translates to CSASPRDRLNSPLHF.

On this clonotype itself: The junction and the germline gene differ at one end; a read error may be behind it. The chain links TRBV28 to TRBJ2-2; possibly TRBD2 for D (5 bases). Germline CDR1 MDHEN, CDR2 SYDVKM. The CDR3 runs to 13 residues. The CDR3 DNA follows: TGTGCCAGCAGTTTGGCTAGCACCGGGGAGCGGTTTTTT. Amino acids: CASSLASTGERFF.

Worth noting for this clonotype: A read error may account for a junction end that differs from germline. The V gene is TRBV28, the J gene TRBJ2-1; the D gene is possibly TRBD2 (6 bases). CDR1 and CDR2 from the germline V gene are MDHEN and SYDVKM. This CDR3 comprises 16 residues. The CDR3 protein is CVSSSSGTGFYNEQFF. Written as DNA, the CDR3 is TGTGTCAGCAGTTCCTCCGGGACTGGTTTTTACAATGAGCAGTTCTTC. Full variable domain (rest looked up from reference TRBV28 and TRBJ2-1): DVKVTQSSRYLVKRTGEKVFLECVQDMDHENMFWYRQDPGLGLRLIYFSYDVKMKEKGDIPEGYSVSREKKERFSLILESASTNQTSMYLCVSSSSGTGFYNEQFFGPGTRLTVL.

This chain links TRBV4-2 with TRBJ2-7; the D is unclear. V was cut by 1 base and J by 5 bases, with 12 bases left in between. Germline V CDR1 and CDR2: LGHNA, YNFKEQ. The CDR3 is 14 amino acids. CDR3 residues: CASSQAYGDHEQYF. The CDR3 DNA reads TGTGCCAGCAGCCAAGCTTATGGGGATCACGAGCAGTACTTC.

V and J are TRBV30 and TRBJ2-3; 9 nucleotides align to TRBD2. The CDR3 covers 14 residues. The germline V gene has CDR1 GTSNPN and CDR2 SVGIG (reference sequence). The V gene end was trimmed by 3 bases and the J gene end by 4 bases; junction bases not matched to a gene: 5. The CDR3 nucleotides read TGTGCCTGGAGGGGACTAGCTAAAGCAGATACGCAGTATTTT. Its translation is CAWRGLAKADTQYF.

In this sample, this clonotype turned up a few times. The rearrangement joins TRBV24-1 to TRBJ2-3; D is perhaps TRBD2 (6 bases). Trimming removed 3 bases at V and 2 bases at J, with 23 bases between. Per germline, CDR1 KGHDR and CDR2 SFDVKD. This CDR3 contains 19 residues. CDR3 in amino acids: CATSDTVSRAGRITDTQYF. CDR3 DNA: TGTGCCACCAGTGATACCGTGTCTAGAGCGGGTCGAATCACAGATACGCAGTATTTT.

The sample holds a few counts of this clonotype. The V call is TRBV11-1, the J call TRBJ2-1; the D is unclear. There are 15 residues in the CDR3. Looked up from germline, CDR1 is SGHAT and CDR2 is FQDESV (reference sequence). Trimming left V 5 bases short and J 0 bases short, with 11 bases between. Written as DNA, the CDR3 is TGTGCCAGCAGCCAGGACCTGAGCTCCTACAATGAGCAGTTCTTC. It specifies CASSQDLSSYNEQFF.

This clonotype was counted between two and nine times. The chain recombines TRBV5-1 with TRBJ2-3; perhaps TRBD1 as D (5 bases). V lost 1 base to trimming and J lost 2 bases, with 11 bases between them. Germline values: CDR1 SGHRS, CDR2 YFSETQ. This CDR3 has 15 residues. CDR3 loop: CASSLSATDTDTQYF. As DNA, the CDR3 is TGCGCCAGCAGCTTGAGCGCGACAGACACAGATACGCAGTATTTT.

The rearrangement uses TRBV6-5 and TRBJ2-7; a weak D match, TRBD1 (5 bases). CDR1 MNHEY and CDR2 SVGAGI come from the germline V gene. The V gene lost 6 bases and the J gene lost 2 bases, with 14 bases spanning the gap. The CDR3 has 14 amino acids. CDR3 in DNA: TGTGCCAGCAGCTACAGGTCAGGGACCTACGAGCAGTACTTC. It yields the protein CASSYRSGTYEQYF.

This clonotype was counted only a few times. The gene calls are TRBV6-2 or TRBV6-3 and TRBJ1-5; 12 bases fit TRBD1. V dropped 5 bases and J dropped 5; count of bases not matched to a gene: 7. Germline values: CDR1 MNHEY, CDR2 SVGEGT. The CDR3 covers 16 residues. The CDR3 region has the DNA TGTGCCAGCAGTCGGGACAGGGGGCAAGGGGATCAGCCCCAGCATTTT. This encodes CASSRDRGQGDQPQHF.

In its sample, this clonotype was seen many times. V and J are TRBV5-4 and TRBJ1-2; TRBD1 agrees at 9 bases. This CDR3 has 17 amino acids. In germline, CDR1 is SGHNT, CDR2 YYREEE (reference sequence). V dropped 1 base and J dropped 1; count of bases not matched to a gene: 8. CDR3 DNA sequence: TGTGCCAGCAGCTTGTTCGCCGGGACAGGGTTTAACTATGGCTACACCTTC. As protein: CASSLFAGTGFNYGYTF.

This clonotype was found many times. V usage is TRBV25-1 and J usage is TRBJ2-7; maybe TRBD2 (5 bases). This CDR3 spans 17 amino acids. Germline CDR1 reads MGHDK; CDR2 reads SYGVNS. The V and J ends lost 5 bases and 6 bases respectively, with 26 bases between them. Here the CDR3 DNA reads TGTGCCAGCAGTTCGAGGTCCGCGAGAGGGAGTAGGTTCGAGCAGTACTTC. Translating it yields CASSSRSARGSRFEQYF.

Here the CDR3 reads CASSSAGYVDEQYF. The CDR3 DNA is TGTGCCAGCAGCTCAGCCGGGTACGTCGACGAGCAGTACTTC. This chain links TRBV7-9 with TRBJ2-7, with no clear D. Trimming stripped 4 bases from V and 5 bases from J, with 15 bases between. Germline V lookup: CDR1 SEHNR, CDR2 FQNEAQ (reference sequence). The CDR3 has 14 residues.

This clonotype was found a few times. CDR3 region: CASSNEREGQPQHF. Written as DNA, the CDR3 is TGTGCCAGCAGCAATGAAAGGGAGGGGCAGCCCCAGCATTTT. This rearrangement joins TRBV21-1 to TRBJ1-5. TRBV21-1 is classified as a pseudogene. CDR3 length: 14 residues.

In this sample, this clonotype turned up a few times. The chain uses TRBV10-3 and TRBJ2-1, with 10 nucleotides matching TRBD2. The CDR3 is made up of 18 amino acids. V dropped 3 bases and J dropped 4; count of bases not matched to a gene: 12. Germline V gene data show CDR1 as ENHRY and CDR2 as SYGVKD. CDR3 sequence reads: CAISDTLPGTSAYNEQFF. The DNA for the CDR3 is TGTGCCATCAGTGACACACTCCCCGGGACTAGCGCTTACAATGAGCAGTTCTTC.